The rows below give T cell receptor beta chains drawn from one sample of a study of blood T cell repertoires in COVID-19. Generated by immunoSEQ multiplex PCR, the TCRdb table keeps only in-frame clones and is missing some. This table has some 42,000 clones, around 83% appearing once. The specimen sequenced was peripheral blood. The receptors shown here come from a woman between 65 and 79 years old in a cohort sampled during active COVID-19. The CDR3 runs from the conserved cysteine through the conserved F or W.

TRBV5-1	TRBJ2-5	CASSLGVGQVHQETQYF
TRBV10-2	TRBJ1-2	CASTREGGTYGYTF
TRBV28	TRBJ2-1	CASSLSGGTYNEQFF
TRBV5-1	TRBJ2-7	CASSLGGTGTYEQYF
TRBV10-3	TRBJ2-2	CAISGTINTGELFF
TRBV9	TRBJ1-2	CASSPGDREAYTF
TRBV30	TRBJ2-1	CACSGTGNEQFF
TRBV5-1	TRBJ2-3	CASSLAPGGTDTQYF
TRBV7-8	TRBJ2-1	CASSSSQGLYEQFF
TRBV3-1/TRBV3-2	TRBJ2-1	CASSRRLAGGPSSYNEQFF
TRBV7-9	TRBJ2-1	CASSLGGTIEQFF
TRBV18	TRBJ2-1	CASSPPSRGDNEQFF
TRBV2	TRBJ2-7	CAIGLAGELRGEQYF
TRBV27	TRBJ2-7	CASRTQAGSEQYF
TRBV20-1	TRBJ2-7	CSASAGRLSYEQYF
TRBV7-2	TRBJ1-5	CASSLTDKLPQHF
TRBV18	TRBJ2-3	CASSPQGTGTDTQYF
TRBV27	TRBJ1-5	CASSLSGAPQPQHF
TRBV5-4	TRBJ2-3	CASSLEGLAGGRTQYF
TRBV19	TRBJ2-5	CASRDQGLETQYF
TRBV28	TRBJ1-2	CASSLTANYGYTF
TRBV19	TRBJ2-1	CASSIRVNNEQFF
TRBV28	TRBJ2-5	CASSSAPGQGLETQYF
TRBV2	TRBJ1-5	CASLPGQGNQPQHF
TRBV7-8	TRBJ2-2	CASSLRDRGRELAGELFF
TRBV9	TRBJ2-5	CASAAGNVQETQYF
TRBV4-1	TRBJ2-2	CASSQGSLAGATTGELFF
TRBV28	TRBJ1-5	CASSPGQALQPQHF
TRBV3-1/TRBV3-2	TRBJ2-4	CASSRGGVGKNIQYF
TRBV7-2	TRBJ1-6	CASSSGTENSPLHF
TRBV10-2	TRBJ2-3	CASSESPTSTDTQYF
TRBV4-1	TRBJ2-3	CASSHLFTGTDTQYF
TRBV5-4	TRBJ2-5	CASSLASGAGRETQYF
TRBV30	TRBJ1-1	CAWSALWDGQAEAFF
TRBV28	TRBJ2-7	CASSLLTGPSSYEQYF
TRBV7-8	TRBJ1-2	CASSLATQGAGGYTF
TRBV2	TRBJ2-5	CASRAGTADETQYF
TRBV5-6	TRBJ2-3	CASSLAPPSGFTDTQYF
TRBV5-1	TRBJ1-6	CASSLDGAGSPLHF
TRBV11-3	TRBJ2-7	CASSPPGRAYEQYF
TRBV11-2	TRBJ1-1	CASIHRDQNTEAFF
TRBV27	TRBJ2-1	CASSYRVPSGISYNEQFF
TRBV28	TRBJ2-5	CASSATGPQETQYF
TRBV6-5	TRBJ2-7	CASSPRGLANEQYF
TRBV4-1	TRBJ2-4	CASSQGPNIQYF
TRBV14	TRBJ1-1	CASSARGNSVAFF
TRBV28	TRBJ1-2	CASSSGQGTGGYTF
TRBV19	TRBJ2-7	CASSMVLAGRHEQYF
TRBV6-6	TRBJ1-2	CASSLKDRVWVYGYTF
TRBV28	TRBJ1-4	CASSFQGVASNEKLFF
TRBV6-6	TRBJ2-2	CASSYALTGELFF
TRBV5-1	TRBJ2-2	CASSPLGGGELFF
TRBV5-5	TRBJ1-6	CASSLVRQVYNSPLHF
TRBV3-1/TRBV3-2	TRBJ2-7	CASSQVFEGQGYPPYEQYF
TRBV6-2/TRBV6-3	TRBJ2-6	CASSRGGGANVLTF
TRBV28	TRBJ2-3	CASSSYRGRGTDTQYF
TRBV28	TRBJ2-2	CASTYAGGAGTGELFF
TRBV18	TRBJ2-5	CASSFGIAGAQETQYF
TRBV20-1	TRBJ2-3	CSASKPGEGTDTQYF